The 7 T cell receptor beta chains in this list originate from one sample, sequenced in a study of OX40 agonist ivuxolimab in advanced cancers. Generated by immunoSEQ multiplex PCR, the TCRdb table keeps only in-frame clones and is missing some. The table lists about 43,000 clones, around 90% of them singletons. Material: CD4+ or CD8+ T cells sorted from blood, obtained in a trial of the OX40 agonist ivuxolimab. All receptors derive from an adult with an advanced solid tumor such as melanoma, head and neck, liver or kidney cancer.

This clone was counted once. This rearrangement joins TRBV5-6 to TRBJ2-1; D remains ambiguous. Germline V gene lookup returns CDR1 SGHDT and CDR2 YYEEEE. V shed 1 base and J shed 1 base, with 21 bases lying between them. The CDR3 length is 19 residues. CDR3 in amino acids: CASSLKEPERIGSYNEQFF. The CDR3 DNA sequence: TGTGCCAGCAGCTTGAAGGAGCCGGAACGAATAGGGTCCTACAATGAGCAGTTCTTC. Looking up the rest from reference TRBV5-6 and TRBJ2-1 gives the full variable domain: DAGVTQSPTHLIKTRGQQVTLRCSPKSGHDTVSWYQQALGQGPQFIFQYYEEEERQRGNFPDRFSGHQFPNYSSELNVNALLLGDSALYLCASSLKEPERIGSYNEQFFGPGTRLTVL.

This chain joins TRBV27 and TRBJ2-7; D may be TRBD1 or TRBD2 (6 bases each). Germline CDR1 reads MNHEY; CDR2 reads SMNVEV (reference sequence). The V and J ends lost 3 bases and 4 bases respectively, with 13 bases between them. The CDR3 is 14 residues long. CDR3 nucleotides: TGTGCCAGCAGTTTTTTAGGGGGGATTTACGAGCAGTACTTC. The encoded protein is CASSFLGGIYEQYF.

The chain links TRBV7-6 to TRBJ2-1; TRBD2 agrees at 9 bases. Per germline, CDR1 SGHVS and CDR2 FNYEAQ. V lost 3 bases, J lost 1 base, and 4 bases stayed unmatched. This CDR3 has 16 amino acids. The DNA of the CDR3 is TGTGCCAGCAGCTTCTCCAGCGGGAGGTCCTACAATGAGCAGTTCTTC. As protein: CASSFSSGRSYNEQFF.

The CDR3 sequence is CASSLDGVFSNQPQHF. CDR3 DNA: TGTGCCAGCAGCTTAGATGGGGTTTTCTCCAATCAGCCCCAGCATTTT. V gene TRBV7-6 combines with J gene TRBJ1-5; D ambiguous. The length of the CDR3 is 16 residues. Germline CDR1 reads SGHVS; CDR2 reads FNYEAQ. V gave up 1 base and J gave up 3 bases, with 13 bases separating them.

The chain couples TRBV4-1 to TRBJ2-7; tentatively, D is TRBD1 (6 bases). Germline V gives CDR1 MGHRA, CDR2 YSYEKL. Trimming shortened V by 1 base and J by 2 bases, and 12 bases separated the two germline ends. This CDR3 spans 15 amino acids. The CDR3 region is CASSQGTVSAYEQYF. CDR3 DNA sequence: TGCGCCAGCAGCCAAGGGACAGTTTCGGCCTACGAGCAGTACTTC.

The CDR3 nucleotides are TGCGCCAGCAGTGAGTCGGCGGTTATCACAGATACGCAGTATTTT. Translation gives CASSESAVITDTQYF. The J gene is TRBJ2-3, the V gene TRBV10-1; D unresolved. V gave up 0 bases and J gave up 2 bases, with 9 bases separating them. This CDR3 has 15 amino acids. Germline loops: CDR1 WNHNN, CDR2 SYGVQD (reference sequence).

This chain links TRBV29-1 with TRBJ1-2; no clear D. The CDR3 has 11 amino acids. The V end lost 5 bases, the J end lost 7 bases, and 11 bases lay between the germline ends. Germline CDR1 reads SQVTM; CDR2 reads ANQGSEA. In nucleotides, the CDR3 is TGCAGCGTTCCGAGCCCCCTTGGCTACACCTTC. This codes for CSVPSPLGYTF. The variable domain in full, completed from reference TRBV29-1 and TRBJ1-2, reads SAVISQKPSRDICQRGTSLTIQCQVDSQVTMMFWYRQQPGQSLTLIATANQGSEATYESGFVIDKFPISRPNLTFSTLTVSNMSPEDSSIYLCSVPSPLGYTFGSGTRLTVV.